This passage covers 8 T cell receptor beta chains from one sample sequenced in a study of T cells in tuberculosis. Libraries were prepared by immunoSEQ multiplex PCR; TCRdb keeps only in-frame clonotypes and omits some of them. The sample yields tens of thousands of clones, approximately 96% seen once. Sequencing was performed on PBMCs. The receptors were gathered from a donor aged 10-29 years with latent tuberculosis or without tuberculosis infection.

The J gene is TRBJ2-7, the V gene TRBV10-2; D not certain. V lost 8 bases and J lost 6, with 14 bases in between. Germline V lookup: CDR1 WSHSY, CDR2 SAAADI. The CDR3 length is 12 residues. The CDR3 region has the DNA TGCGCCAGCCGATACGGAGCTGGCGAGCAGTACTTC. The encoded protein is CASRYGAGEQYF.

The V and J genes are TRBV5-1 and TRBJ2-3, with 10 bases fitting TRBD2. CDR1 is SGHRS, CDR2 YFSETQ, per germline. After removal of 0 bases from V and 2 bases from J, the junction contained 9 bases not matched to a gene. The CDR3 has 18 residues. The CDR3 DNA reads TGCGCCAGCAGCTTGGCCCCCGGGCTAGCGGGGGTCACAGATACGCAGTATTTT. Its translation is CASSLAPGLAGVTDTQYF.

This chain's CDR3 is CASSFEPSSSYEQYF. The CDR3 coding sequence is TGTGCCAGCAGCTTCGAACCTTCCAGCTCCTACGAGCAGTACTTC. This chain connects TRBV7-6 to TRBJ2-7; D not certain. The CDR3 is made up of 15 amino acids. Trimming pared 3 bases from V and 0 bases from J, leaving 12 bases between. CDR1 is SGHVS and CDR2 is FNYEAQ in the germline V gene.

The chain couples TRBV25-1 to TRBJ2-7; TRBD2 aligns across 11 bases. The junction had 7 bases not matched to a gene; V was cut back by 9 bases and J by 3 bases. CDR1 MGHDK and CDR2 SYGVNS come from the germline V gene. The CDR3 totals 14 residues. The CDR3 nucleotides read TGTGCCAGTACCGCTAGCGGGGGGTTCTACGAGCAGTACTTC. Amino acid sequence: CASTASGGFYEQYF.

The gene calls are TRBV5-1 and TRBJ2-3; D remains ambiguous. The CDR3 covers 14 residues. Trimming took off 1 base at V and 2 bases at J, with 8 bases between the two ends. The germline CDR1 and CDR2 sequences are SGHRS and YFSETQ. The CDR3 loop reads CASSLSLLTDTQYF. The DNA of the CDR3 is TGCGCCAGCAGCTTGTCCTTACTCACAGATACGCAGTATTTT. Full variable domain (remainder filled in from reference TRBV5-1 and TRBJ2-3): KAGVTQTPRYLIKTRGQQVTLSCSPISGHRSVSWYQQTPGQGLQFLFEYFSETQRNKGNFPGRFSGRQFSNSRSEMNVSTLELGDSALYLCASSLSLLTDTQYFGPGTRLTVL.

The CDR3 DNA follows: TGTGCCAGCAGCGTTAATGGACACACATTGAACACTGAAGCTTTCTTT. It translates to CASSVNGHTLNTEAFF. This sequence joins TRBV7-3 and TRBJ1-1, with D possibly being TRBD1 (5 bases). CDR3 length equals 16 residues. Deletions cut 5 bases from V and 0 bases from J, with 16 bases between. The germline CDR1 and CDR2 sequences are SGHTA and FQGTGA.

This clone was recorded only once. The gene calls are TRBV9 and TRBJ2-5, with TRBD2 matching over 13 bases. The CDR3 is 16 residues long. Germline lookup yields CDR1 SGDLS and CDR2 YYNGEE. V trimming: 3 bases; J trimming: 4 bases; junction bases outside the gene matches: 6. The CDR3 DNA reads TGTGCCAGCAGCGACGGACTAGCGGGGGTCGCAGAGACCCAGTACTTC. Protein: CASSDGLAGVAETQYF.

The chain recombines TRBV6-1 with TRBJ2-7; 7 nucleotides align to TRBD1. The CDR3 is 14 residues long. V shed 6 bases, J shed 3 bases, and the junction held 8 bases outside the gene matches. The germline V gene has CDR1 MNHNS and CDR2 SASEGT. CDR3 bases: TGTGCCAGCAGGGATAGGGACAGTTACTACGAGCAGTACTTC. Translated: CASRDRDSYYEQYF.